The present T cell receptor (beta chain) was sequenced within a study of blood T cell repertoires in COVID-19 (dated by TCRdb to about 2020). In the study overall: Collaborator samples came from the United States, Italy and Spain and covered acute and convalescent phases of COVID-19. The prospective study material was composed of cDNA or gDNA derived from T cells, B-cell-depleted T cells, or PBMCs. Subjects who had been exposed to COVID-19, were actively infected with it, or had recovered from it provided the deeply sampled blood TCRbeta repertoires that made up the dataset. A freely available public database, intended as a resource for researchers studying the immune response to SARS-CoV-2, is where the repertoires were released. The samples were drawn from two sources: the first 160 participants of the ongoing ImmuneRACE study, and some 1,300 subjects contributed by 6 global collaborators. Sample metadata almost always included a de-identified subject ID, COVID-19 status, age in years and sex. Where available, HLA class I and class II types were taken from metadata supplied by the sample provider and were not determined by assay-based typing. The full study reports these points: The quantity of clinical and demographic metadata differed by source and by participant and was supplied without curation.

Regarding this clone: Its antigen has not been determined. Per-nucleotide qualities are absent, and no much larger clonotype sits a single base away.

Each collaborating institution followed its own protocols to collect whole blood in K2EDTA tubes. For TCRbeta analysis, collaborators shipped samples as frozen whole blood, isolated PBMCs, or DNA extracted from either of those sample types. TCRbeta CDR3 regions were amplified from genomic DNA using the immunoSEQ Assay, a bias-controlled multiplex PCR. Per the authors' processing: Nucleated cell counts per sample were estimated from amplification of reference gene primers within the assay. To quantify the absolute abundance of each unique TCRbeta CDR3 rearrangement, sequence reads were collapsed and filtered. Productive Simpson clonality was computed per sample as the square root of Simpson's diversity index over productive rearrangements. Entries here come from immuneACCESS through TCRdb and include only in-frame sequences with V and J called. Some clones fail to appear in such tables; in the studies checked, an unresolved V gene covers under half of the shortfall, and the cause of the remainder is unknown. V and J calls plus clone size are reproduced from that table; the DNA served to infer D and trimming. The sample table lists around 85,000 clones, about 83% of them with a count of one. The ten largest clones add up to approximately 5.1% of the sample.

V loses 5 bases at its end and J loses 4 bases; junction bases beyond the gene matches: 8. The germline V gene encodes CDR1 SGHDN and CDR2 FVKESK. Measured from the cysteine to the phenylalanine, the CDR3 is 15 residues long. Only the CDR3 DNA is retained, 45 bases long and in frame from the first base. The chain joins TRBV14 to TRBJ1-2; 9 bases in the junction line up with TRBD1. Sample: peripheral blood. The TCR sequence derives from a man aged 55 to 69 with acute or convalescent COVID-19. The bases are TGTGCCAGCAGCACAACGGACAGGGGAACCTATGGCTACACCTTC. Its protein reads: CASSTTDRGTYGYTF.